This T cell receptor (beta chain) comes out of a study of technical replicates of blood from a few donors. Germline V lookup: CDR1 MNHEY, CDR2 SVGAGI. Trimming shortened V by 2 bases and J by 4 bases, and 8 bases separated the two germline ends. The CDR3 is 13 amino acids. TCRdb's table, derived via immunoSEQ multiplex PCR, lists solely in-frame clones and lacks some. The sample lists tens of thousands of clones; about 97% were seen once. The chain recombines TRBV6-5 with TRBJ1-1; D not certain. The TCR comes from a human donor in good health. Material for sequencing was T cells isolated from PBMCs. As DNA, the CDR3 is TGTGCCAGCAGTTACAGTGAGATCACTGAAGCTTTCTTT. It encodes CASSYSEITEAFF.